The 12 T cell receptor beta chains reported below all come from one sample, sequenced in a study of radiotherapy plus CTLA-4 blockade in lung cancer. Sequencing used immunoSEQ multiplex PCR; TCRdb keeps in-frame clones, though not all of them. The sample lists some 46,000 clones, 82% occurring once. The sample was peripheral blood, taken from a patient treated with radiotherapy plus ipilimumab. These receptors were collected from a human donor with non-small cell lung cancer who had stable disease on radiotherapy plus ipilimumab.

This chain connects TRBV6-1 to TRBJ2-7, with D perhaps TRBD2 (6 bases). CDR1 is MNHNS, CDR2 SASEGT, per germline. Trimming took off 0 bases at V and 5 bases at J, with 14 bases between the two ends. This CDR3 is 15 amino acids long. CDR3 sequence reads: CASSEAFGWGDEQYF. The CDR3 coding sequence is TGTGCCAGCAGTGAAGCGTTTGGTTGGGGGGACGAGCAGTACTTC.

The chain joins TRBV9 to TRBJ1-5; D is perhaps TRBD1 (6 bases). CDR1 is SGDLS, CDR2 YYNGEE, per germline. The CDR3 consists of 15 residues. The V end lost 3 bases, the J end lost 0 bases, and 10 bases lay between the germline ends. The CDR3 nucleotides read TGTGCCAGCAGCGCCGGGACAAATAGCAATCAGCCCCAGCATTTT. Translated, it gives CASSAGTNSNQPQHF.

Only one count was recorded for this clone. The V call is TRBV4-2, the J call TRBJ1-5; 8 bases fit TRBD1. Looked up from germline, CDR1 is LGHNA and CDR2 is YNFKEQ. V was pared by 0 bases and J by 5 bases, with 3 bases of the junction left unmatched. This CDR3 has 15 amino acids. The DNA of the CDR3 is TGTGCCAGCAGCCAAGATCAGGGGGCCTATCAGCCCCAGCATTTT. As protein: CASSQDQGAYQPQHF.

This clone was picked up one time. This chain links TRBV7-9 with TRBJ1-1; possibly TRBD1 for D (6 bases). V was pared by 8 bases and J by 3 bases, with 16 bases between. This CDR3 is 14 amino acids long. CDR1 and CDR2 from the germline V gene are SEHNR and FQNEAQ (reference sequence). The CDR3 coding sequence is TGTGCCAGCCATGGGGGGGGCCGGGACACTGAAGCTTTCTTT. Its translation: CASHGGGRDTEAFF.

This clone was counted only a few times. The chain has TRBV28 and TRBJ1-2; 10 nucleotides align to TRBD1. This CDR3 is built from 15 residues. The germline gives CDR1 MDHEN, CDR2 SYDVKM. V gave up 5 bases and J gave up 4 bases; unmatched junction bases: 7. The CDR3 nucleotides read TGTGCCAGCAGTAGACCCGGACAGGGGGGCTATGGCTACACCTTC. Translated: CASSRPGQGGYGYTF.

The gene calls are TRBV9 and TRBJ1-1; D might be TRBD1 (5 bases). Trimming cost V 0 bases and J 3 bases, with 6 bases left between them. The CDR3 spans 13 residues. CDR1 SGDLS and CDR2 YYNGEE come from the germline V gene. CDR3 protein: CASSVAGDTEAFF. CDR3 bases: TGTGCCAGCAGCGTAGCGGGGGACACTGAAGCTTTCTTT.

The rearrangement joins TRBV30 to TRBJ1-5; 7 bases are shared with TRBD1. After removal of 0 bases from V and 7 bases from J, the junction contained 3 bases not matched to a gene. CDR3 length: 13 residues. Germline-derived CDR1 and CDR2 are GTSNPN and SVGIG (reference sequence). The CDR3 DNA reads TGTGCCTGGAGTGTACGACAGGGCCAGCCCCAGCATTTT. Translation: CAWSVRQGQPQHF.

The V and J genes are TRBV5-1 and TRBJ2-3, with 9 bases matching TRBD2. Unmatched junction bases numbered 8, after V lost 5 bases and J lost 4 bases. The CDR3 length is 15 residues. CDR1 is SGHRS and CDR2 is YFSETQ in the germline V gene. Here the CDR3 DNA reads TGCGCCAGCAGGCTAGCGGGAATAGAGTCAGATACGCAGTATTTT. Its protein is CASRLAGIESDTQYF.

CDR3 amino acids: CASSAPQLSTDTQYF. In DNA, the CDR3 is TGTGCCAGCAGTGCACCACAGCTTAGCACAGATACGCAGTATTTT. The chain links TRBV28 to TRBJ2-3, with unresolved D. From germline, CDR1 is MDHEN and CDR2 SYDVKM. Between the trimmed V and J ends, which lost 5 bases and 0 bases, there was a span of 12 bases. The CDR3 extends over 15 amino acids.

The V call is TRBV4-1, the J call TRBJ1-2; 7 nucleotides agree with TRBD1. This CDR3 has 18 residues. The ends lost 2 bases at V and 2 bases at J; junction bases unmatched: 14. The V gene's germline CDR1 is MGHRA and CDR2 YSYEKL. The chain's CDR3 is CASSQILVQGYGNYGYTF. The CDR3 DNA is TGCGCCAGCAGCCAAATCTTAGTACAGGGGTACGGGAACTATGGCTACACCTTC.

V gene TRBV5-1 combines with J gene TRBJ2-3; 9 bases map to TRBD2. This CDR3 contains 15 residues. Per germline, CDR1 SGHRS and CDR2 YFSETQ. Germline trimming cut 4 bases from V and 2 bases from J; bases unmatched to any gene: 5. In DNA form, the CDR3 reads TGCGCCAGCAGCCTGGGACTAGCAGACACAGATACGCAGTATTTT. It encodes CASSLGLADTDTQYF.

The rearrangement joins TRBV20-1 to TRBJ2-7; TRBD2 matches at 8 bases. The CDR3 runs to 10 residues. The germline CDR1 and CDR2 sequences are DFQATT and SNEGSKA (reference sequence). The V segment lost 6 bases and the J segment 10 bases; nucleotides outside the gene matches: 5. This CDR3 reads CSAGLVSQYF. In DNA, the CDR3 is TGCAGTGCGGGACTAGTTAGTCAGTACTTC.